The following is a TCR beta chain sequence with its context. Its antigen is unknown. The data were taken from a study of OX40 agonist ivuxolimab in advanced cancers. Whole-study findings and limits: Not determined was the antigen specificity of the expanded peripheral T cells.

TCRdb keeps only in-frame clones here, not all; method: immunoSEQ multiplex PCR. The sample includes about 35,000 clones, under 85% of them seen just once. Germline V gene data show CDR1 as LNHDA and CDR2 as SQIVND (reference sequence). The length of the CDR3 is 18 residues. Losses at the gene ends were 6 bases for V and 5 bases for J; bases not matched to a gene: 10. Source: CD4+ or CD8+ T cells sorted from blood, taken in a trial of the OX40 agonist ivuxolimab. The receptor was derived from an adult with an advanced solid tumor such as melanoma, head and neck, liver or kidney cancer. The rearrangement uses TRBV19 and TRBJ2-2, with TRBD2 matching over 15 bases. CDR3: CASSLGLAGGIPTGELFF. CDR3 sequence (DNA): TGTGCCAGTAGCCTCGGACTAGCGGGAGGGATTCCTACCGGGGAGCTGTTTTTT.